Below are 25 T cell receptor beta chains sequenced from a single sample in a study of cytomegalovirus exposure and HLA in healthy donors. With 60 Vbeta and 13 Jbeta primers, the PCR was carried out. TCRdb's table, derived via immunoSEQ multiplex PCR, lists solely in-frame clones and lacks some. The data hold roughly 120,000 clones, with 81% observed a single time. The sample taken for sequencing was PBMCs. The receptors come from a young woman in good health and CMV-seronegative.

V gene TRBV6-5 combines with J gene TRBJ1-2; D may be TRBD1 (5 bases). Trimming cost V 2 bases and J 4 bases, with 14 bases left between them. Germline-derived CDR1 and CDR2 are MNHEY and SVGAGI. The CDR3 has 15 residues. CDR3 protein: CASSYLQANPYGYTF. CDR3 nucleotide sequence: TGTGCCAGCAGTTACCTACAGGCTAATCCCTATGGCTACACCTTC.

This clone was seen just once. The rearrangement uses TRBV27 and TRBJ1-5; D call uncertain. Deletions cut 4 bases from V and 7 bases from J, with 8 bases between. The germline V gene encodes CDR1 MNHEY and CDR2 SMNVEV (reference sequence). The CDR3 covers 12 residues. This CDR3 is CASSSGSQPQHF. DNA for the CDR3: TGTGCCAGCAGTTCCGGGAGCCAGCCCCAGCATTTT.

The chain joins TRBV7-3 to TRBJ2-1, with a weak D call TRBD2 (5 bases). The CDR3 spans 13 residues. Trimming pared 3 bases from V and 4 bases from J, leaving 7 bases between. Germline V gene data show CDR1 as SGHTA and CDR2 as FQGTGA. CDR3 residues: CASSFGGYNEQFF. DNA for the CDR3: TGTGCCAGCAGCTTTGGCGGGTACAATGAGCAGTTCTTC.

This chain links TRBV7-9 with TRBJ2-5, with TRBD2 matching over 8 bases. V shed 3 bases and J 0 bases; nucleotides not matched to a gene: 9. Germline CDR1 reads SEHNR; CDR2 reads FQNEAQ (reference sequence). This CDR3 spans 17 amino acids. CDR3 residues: CASSLTGGGKYQETQYF. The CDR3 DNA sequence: TGTGCCAGCAGCTTGACGGGAGGGGGAAAGTACCAAGAGACCCAGTACTTC.

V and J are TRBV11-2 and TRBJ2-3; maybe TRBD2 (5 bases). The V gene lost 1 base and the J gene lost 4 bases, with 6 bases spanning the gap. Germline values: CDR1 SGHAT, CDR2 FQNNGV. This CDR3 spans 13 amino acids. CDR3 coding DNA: TGTGCCAGCAGCTTAGGCGGGCCAGATACGCAGTATTTT. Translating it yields CASSLGGPDTQYF.

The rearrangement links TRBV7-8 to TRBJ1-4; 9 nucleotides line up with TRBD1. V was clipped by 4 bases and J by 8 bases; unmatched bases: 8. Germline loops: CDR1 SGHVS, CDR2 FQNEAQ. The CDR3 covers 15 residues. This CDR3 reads CASSSNPGTGEKLFF. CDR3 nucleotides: TGTGCCAGCAGCTCAAACCCCGGGACAGGGGAAAAACTGTTTTTT. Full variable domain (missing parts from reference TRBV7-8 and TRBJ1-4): GAGVSQSPRYKVAKRGQDVALRCDPISGHVSLFWYQQALGQGPEFLTYFQNEAQLDKSGLPSDRFFAERPEGSVSTLKIQRTQQEDSAVYLCASSSNPGTGEKLFFGSGTQLSVL.

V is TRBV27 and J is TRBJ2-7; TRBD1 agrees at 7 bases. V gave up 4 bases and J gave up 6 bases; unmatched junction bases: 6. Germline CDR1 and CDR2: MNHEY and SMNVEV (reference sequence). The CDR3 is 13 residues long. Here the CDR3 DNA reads TGTGCCAGCAGTTCAAACGCAGGGGGCGAGCAGTACTTC. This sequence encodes CASSSNAGGEQYF.

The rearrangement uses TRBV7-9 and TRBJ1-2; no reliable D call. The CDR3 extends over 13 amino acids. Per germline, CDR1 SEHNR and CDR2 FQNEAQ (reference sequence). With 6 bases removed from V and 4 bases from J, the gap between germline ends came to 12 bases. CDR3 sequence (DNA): TGTGCCAGCAGTGAGGCCCGACTCTATGGCTACACCTTC. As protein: CASSEARLYGYTF.

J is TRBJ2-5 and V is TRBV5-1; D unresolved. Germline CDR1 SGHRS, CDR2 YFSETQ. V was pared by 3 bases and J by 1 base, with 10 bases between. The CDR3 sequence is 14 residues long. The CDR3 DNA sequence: TGCGCCAGCAGCTCTGAGTCAGGCCAAGAGACCCAGTACTTC. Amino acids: CASSSESGQETQYF.

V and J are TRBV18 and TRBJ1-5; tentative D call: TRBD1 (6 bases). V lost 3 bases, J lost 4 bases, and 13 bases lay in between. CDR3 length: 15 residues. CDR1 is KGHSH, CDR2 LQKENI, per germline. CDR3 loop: CASSPPGHKNQPQHF. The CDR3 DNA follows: TGTGCCAGCTCACCGCCGGGACACAAAAATCAGCCCCAGCATTTT.

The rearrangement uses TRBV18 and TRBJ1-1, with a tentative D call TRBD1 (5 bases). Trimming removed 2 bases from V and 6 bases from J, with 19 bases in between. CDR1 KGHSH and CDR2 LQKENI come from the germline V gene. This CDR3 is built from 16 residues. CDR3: CASSPERIGGAPEAFF. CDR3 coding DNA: TGTGCCAGCTCACCAGAGAGGATAGGAGGGGCCCCTGAAGCTTTCTTT. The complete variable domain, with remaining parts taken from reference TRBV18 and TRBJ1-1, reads NAGVMQNPRHLVRRRGQEARLRCSPMKGHSHVYWYRQLPEEGLKFMVYLQKENIIDESGMPKERFSAEFPKEGPSILRIQQVVRGDSAAYFCASSPERIGGAPEAFFGQGTRLTVV.

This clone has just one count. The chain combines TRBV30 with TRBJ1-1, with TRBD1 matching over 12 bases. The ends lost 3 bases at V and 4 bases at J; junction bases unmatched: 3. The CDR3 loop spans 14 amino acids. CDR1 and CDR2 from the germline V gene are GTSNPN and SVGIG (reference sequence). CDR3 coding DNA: TGTGCCTGGAGGGGACAGGGGGCGCCCACTGAAGCTTTCTTT. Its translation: CAWRGQGAPTEAFF.

Written as DNA, the CDR3 is TGCGCCAGCAGCCAGGGGACTAGCGGGCAGGGTAGAGACGAGCAGTACTTC. Translating it yields CASSQGTSGQGRDEQYF. The rearrangement uses TRBV5-1 and TRBJ2-7; TRBD2 matches at 12 bases. The CDR3 covers 17 residues. The V gene end was trimmed by 4 bases and the J gene end by 5 bases; junction bases not matched to a gene: 13. The germline gives CDR1 SGHRS, CDR2 YFSETQ.

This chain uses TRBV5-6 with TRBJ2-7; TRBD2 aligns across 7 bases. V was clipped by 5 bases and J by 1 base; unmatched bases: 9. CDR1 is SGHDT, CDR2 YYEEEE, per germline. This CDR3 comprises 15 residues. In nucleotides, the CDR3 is TGTGCCAGCAGGGGTGGTCCTAGCGGATCCTACGAGCAGTACTTC. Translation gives CASRGGPSGSYEQYF.

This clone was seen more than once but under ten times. CDR3 DNA sequence: TGTGCCAGCAGGATACGGGAGTTGCCAGATACGCAGTATTTT. Its protein is CASRIRELPDTQYF. The chain carries TRBV6-5 and TRBJ2-3; possible D gene TRBD2, 6 bases. Germline V gives CDR1 MNHEY, CDR2 SVGAGI. The CDR3 loop spans 14 amino acids. V dropped 6 bases and J dropped 4 bases, with 14 bases sitting between them.

CDR3 DNA sequence: TGTGCCAGCAGTTACGACTTCCGGGGCTCCTACAATGAGCAGTTCTTC. Amino acids: CASSYDFRGSYNEQFF. The chain couples TRBV6-6 to TRBJ2-1, with TRBD2 as a possible D gene (5 bases). CDR1 and CDR2 (germline): MNHNY, SVGAGI (reference sequence). V lost 2 bases to trimming and J lost 0 bases, with 11 bases between them. The CDR3 has 16 residues.

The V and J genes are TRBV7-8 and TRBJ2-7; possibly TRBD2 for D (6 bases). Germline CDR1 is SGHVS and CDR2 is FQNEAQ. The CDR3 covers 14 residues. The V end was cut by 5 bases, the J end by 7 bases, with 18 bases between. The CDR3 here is CASSLRDFLREQYF. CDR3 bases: TGTGCCAGCAGCCTACGGGACTTCCTGAGGGAGCAGTACTTC.

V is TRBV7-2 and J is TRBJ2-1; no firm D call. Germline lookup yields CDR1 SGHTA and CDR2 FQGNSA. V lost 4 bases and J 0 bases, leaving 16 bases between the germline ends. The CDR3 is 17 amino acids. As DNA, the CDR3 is TGTGCCAGCAGCTCACGTCGGTCTGTGAGCTCCTACAATGAGCAGTTCTTC. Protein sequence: CASSSRRSVSSYNEQFF.

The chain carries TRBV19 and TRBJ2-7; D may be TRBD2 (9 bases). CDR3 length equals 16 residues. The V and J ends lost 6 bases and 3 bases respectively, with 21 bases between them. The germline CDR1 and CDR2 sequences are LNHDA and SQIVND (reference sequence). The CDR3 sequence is CASSRGPSGNIYEQYF. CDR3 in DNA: TGTGCCAGTAGCAGGGGGCCTAGCGGGAATATCTACGAGCAGTACTTC.

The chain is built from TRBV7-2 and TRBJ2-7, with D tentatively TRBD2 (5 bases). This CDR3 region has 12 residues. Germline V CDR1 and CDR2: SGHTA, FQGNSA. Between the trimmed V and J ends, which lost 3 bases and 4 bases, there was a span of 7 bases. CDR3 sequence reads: CASSLGSYEQYF. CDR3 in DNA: TGTGCCAGCAGCTTGGGGAGTTACGAGCAGTACTTC.

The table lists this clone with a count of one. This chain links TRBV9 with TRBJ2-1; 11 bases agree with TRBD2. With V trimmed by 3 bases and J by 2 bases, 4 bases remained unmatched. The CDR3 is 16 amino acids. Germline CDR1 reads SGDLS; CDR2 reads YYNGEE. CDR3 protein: CASSASTSGTYNEQFF. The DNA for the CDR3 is TGTGCCAGCAGCGCGTCGACTAGCGGGACCTACAATGAGCAGTTCTTC.

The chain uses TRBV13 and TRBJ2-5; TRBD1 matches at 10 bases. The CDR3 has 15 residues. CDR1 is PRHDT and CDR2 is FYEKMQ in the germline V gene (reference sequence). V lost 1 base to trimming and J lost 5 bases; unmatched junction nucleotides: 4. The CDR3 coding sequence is TGTGCCAGCAGCTTAGTGACAGGGGGCGGCGAGACCCAGTACTTC. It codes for CASSLVTGGGETQYF.

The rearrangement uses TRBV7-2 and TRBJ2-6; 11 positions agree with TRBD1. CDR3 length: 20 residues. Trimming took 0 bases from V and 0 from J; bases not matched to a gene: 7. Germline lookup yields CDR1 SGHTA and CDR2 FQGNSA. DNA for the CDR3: TGTGCCAGCAGCTTAGCGTTTCAGGGGACAGGGGGCTCTGGGGCCAACGTCCTGACTTTC. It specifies CASSLAFQGTGGSGANVLTF.

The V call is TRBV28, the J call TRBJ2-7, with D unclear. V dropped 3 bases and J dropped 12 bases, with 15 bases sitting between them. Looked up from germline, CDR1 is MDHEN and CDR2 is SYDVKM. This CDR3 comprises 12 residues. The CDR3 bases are TGTGCCAGCAGTTTTAACTCCGGTTTGTGGTACTTC. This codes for CASSFNSGLWYF.

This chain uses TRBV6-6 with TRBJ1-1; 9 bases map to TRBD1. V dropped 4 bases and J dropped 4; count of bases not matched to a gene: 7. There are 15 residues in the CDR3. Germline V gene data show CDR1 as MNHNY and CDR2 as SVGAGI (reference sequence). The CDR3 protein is CASSFIRDRVTEAFF. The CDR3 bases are TGTGCCAGCAGTTTTATCCGGGACAGGGTCACTGAAGCTTTCTTT.